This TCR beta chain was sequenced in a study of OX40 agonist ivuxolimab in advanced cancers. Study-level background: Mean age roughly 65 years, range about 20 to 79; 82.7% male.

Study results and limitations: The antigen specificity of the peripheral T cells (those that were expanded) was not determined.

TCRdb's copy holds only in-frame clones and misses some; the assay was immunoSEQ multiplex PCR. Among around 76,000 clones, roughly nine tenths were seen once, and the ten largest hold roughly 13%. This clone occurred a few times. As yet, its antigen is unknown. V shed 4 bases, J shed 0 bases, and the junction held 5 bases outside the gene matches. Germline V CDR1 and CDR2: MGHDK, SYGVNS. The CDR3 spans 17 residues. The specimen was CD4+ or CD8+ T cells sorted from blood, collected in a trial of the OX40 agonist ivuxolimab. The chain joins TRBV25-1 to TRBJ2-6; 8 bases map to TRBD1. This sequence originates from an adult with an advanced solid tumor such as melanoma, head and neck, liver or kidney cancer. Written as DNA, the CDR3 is TGTGCCAGCAGTGGACAGGGGATAAACTCTGGGGCCAACGTCCTGACTTTC. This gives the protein CASSGQGINSGANVLTF.